This T cell receptor (beta chain) was identified during a study of regulatory T cells in long-lasting Graves disease. Combining iRepertoire HTBI primers with Arm-PCR of CDR3 regions, the authors built TCR beta libraries. One entry per CDR3 protein results from TCRdb running MiXCR on the multiplex PCR reads. The repertoire holds a few hundred thousand distinct CDR3 sequences, with approximately 18% as singletons. As for time point: newly diagnosed GD, antithyroid drugs for less than 3 months. Generation of the TCR library employed RNA extracted from PBMCs. Study conclusions and caveats: With persistent disease, TRBV28, TRBJ1-2 and TRBJ2-5 were the favored segments. Accuracy may have suffered from the small sample size.

Many counts were recorded for this clonotype. Its target is not known. The ends lost 3 bases at V and 6 bases at J; junction bases unmatched: 11. CDR3 length equals 16 residues. Germline values: CDR1 KGHDR, CDR2 SFDVKD. This same sample was also taken into another study, of T cells in Graves' hyperthyroidism and ophthalmopathy.

The receptor comes from a woman in her twenties or thirties with Graves disease. The chain employs TRBV24-1 and TRBJ2-3, with 7 bases matching TRBD1. Sequencing was performed on peripheral blood mononuclear cells (PBMCs), taken at new diagnosis, from a patient treated with antithyroid drugs. CDR3 DNA sequence: TGTGCCACCAGTGATCCGAGAACAGGGGATGAGGATACGCAGTATTTT. Residues: CATSDPRTGDEDTQYF.